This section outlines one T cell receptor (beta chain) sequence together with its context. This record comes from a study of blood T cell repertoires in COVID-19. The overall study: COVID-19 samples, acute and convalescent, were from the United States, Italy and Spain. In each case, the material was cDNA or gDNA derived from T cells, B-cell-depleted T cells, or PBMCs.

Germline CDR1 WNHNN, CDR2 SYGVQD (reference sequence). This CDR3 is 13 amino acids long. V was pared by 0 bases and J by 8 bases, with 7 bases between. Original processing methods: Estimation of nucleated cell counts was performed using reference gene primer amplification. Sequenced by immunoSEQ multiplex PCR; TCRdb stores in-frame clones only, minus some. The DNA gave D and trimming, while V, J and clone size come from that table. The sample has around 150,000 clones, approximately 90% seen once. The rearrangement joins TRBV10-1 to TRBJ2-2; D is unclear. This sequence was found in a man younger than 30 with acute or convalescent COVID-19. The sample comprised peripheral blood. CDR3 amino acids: CASSESGVGELFF. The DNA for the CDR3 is TGCGCCAGCAGTGAGTCGGGCGTAGGGGAGCTGTTTTTT.